This T cell receptor (beta chain) was obtained from a study of T cells expressing NK-cell markers. For the study at large: Beta-chain profiling covered CD3+CD56+NKG2C+, CD3+CD56+NKG2C- and CD3+CD56-NKG2C+ sorted subsets.

General study findings and limits: Expanded clones of NKG2C+ T cells had an unclear HCMV specificity.

About this clonotype itself: What it binds is not known.

Germline lookup yields CDR1 SGHTA and CDR2 FQGTGA. CDR3 length: 12 amino acids. One entry per CDR3 protein, without DNA, is what TCRdb gives after re-calling the 5' RACE reads. Its listing shows roughly 170,000 distinct CDR3 sequences. The sequence derives from a woman aged 18 to 75 in good health. J is TRBJ2-7 and V is TRBV7-3; TCRdb designates TRBD1, a call that cannot be tested without DNA. Sequenced material: blood T cells: a sorted CD56 or NKG2C T cell subset, CD4+ or CD8+ T cells, or bulk PBMC T cells (not recorded which). The CDR3 region is CASSLRGGEQYF.